These 2 T cell receptor beta chains were all obtained from the same sample, sequenced in a study of blood T cell repertoires in COVID-19. Here immunoSEQ multiplex PCR was the method, and the copy in TCRdb shows in-frame clones only, minus some. The top ten clones hold around 5% of a sample with roughly 330,000 clones, 80% to 90% of them seen once. The sample was PBMCs or T cells enriched from blood (not recorded which). These receptors came from a man younger than 45 who had recovered from COVID-19.

The chain carries TRBV11-2 and TRBJ2-5; maybe TRBD2 (6 bases). The CDR3 consists of 14 residues. Trimming removed 1 base from V and 1 base from J, with 7 bases in between. Germline-derived CDR1 and CDR2 are SGHAT and FQNNGV. The CDR3 reads CASSLGGAQETQYF. In nucleotides, the CDR3 is TGTGCCAGCAGCTTAGGCGGGGCCCAAGAGACCCAGTACTTC.

The J gene is TRBJ1-1, the V gene TRBV2, with D unresolved. V was trimmed by 6 bases and J by 2 bases, leaving 7 bases between them. The CDR3 has 12 amino acids. Germline V gene lookup returns CDR1 SNHLY and CDR2 FYNNEI. The CDR3 DNA reads TGTGCCAGCAGCACACTAAACACTGAAGCTTTCTTT. Translating gives CASSTLNTEAFF.